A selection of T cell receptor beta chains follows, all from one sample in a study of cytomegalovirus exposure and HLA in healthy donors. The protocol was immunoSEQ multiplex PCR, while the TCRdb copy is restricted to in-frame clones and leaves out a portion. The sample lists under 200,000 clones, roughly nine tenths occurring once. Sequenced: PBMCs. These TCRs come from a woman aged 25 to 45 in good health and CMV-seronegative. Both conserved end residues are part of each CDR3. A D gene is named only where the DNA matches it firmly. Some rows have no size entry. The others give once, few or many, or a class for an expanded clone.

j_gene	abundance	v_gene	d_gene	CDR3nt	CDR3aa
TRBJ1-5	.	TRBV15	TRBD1	TGTGCCACCAGCAGAGATCCTTCAGCAGGGGGCGGACAGCCCCAGCATTTT	CATSRDPSAGGGQPQHF
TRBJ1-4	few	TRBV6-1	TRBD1	TGTGCCAGCATGGGGGACAGGGGTAATGAAAAACTGTTTTTT	CASMGDRGNEKLFF
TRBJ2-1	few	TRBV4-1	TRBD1	TGCGCCAGCAGCCAAGATAACAGGGGTAATGAGCAGTTCTTC	CASSQDNRGNEQFF
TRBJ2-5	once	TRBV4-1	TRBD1	TGCGCCAGCAGCCACCGACTTCACGGACAGGGTGATCGAGAGACCCAGTACTTC	CASSHRLHGQGDRETQYF
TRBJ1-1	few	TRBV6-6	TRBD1	TGTGCCAGCTCGGGGATGGCAGGGGGGAACACTGAAGCTTTCTTT	CASSGMAGGNTEAFF
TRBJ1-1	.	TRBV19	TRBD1	TGTGCCAGTAGTAAGACAGGGGATGGTACTGAAGCTTTCTTT	CASSKTGDGTEAFF
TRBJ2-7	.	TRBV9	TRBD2	TGTGCCAGCAGAAGAGGACTAGCGGGGGACGGGGAGCAGTACTTC	CASRRGLAGDGEQYF
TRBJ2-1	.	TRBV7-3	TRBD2	TGTGCCAGCAGCTTACAACTAGCGGGATACAATGAGCAGTTCTTC	CASSLQLAGYNEQFF
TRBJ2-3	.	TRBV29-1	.	TGCAGCGTTGAACGGGGGACAGCAGATACGCAGTATTTT	CSVERGTADTQYF
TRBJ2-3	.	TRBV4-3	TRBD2	TGCGCCAGCAGCCAAGATCTTTCTAGCGGGGGGGCTACGCAGTATTTT	CASSQDLSSGGATQYF
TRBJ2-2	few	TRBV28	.	TGTGCCAGCAAGGGGCCAACGAACACCGGGGAGCTGTTTTTT	CASKGPTNTGELFF
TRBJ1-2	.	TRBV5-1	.	TGCGCCAGCAACCCTGCGGGGCCGAACGGCTACACCTTC	CASNPAGPNGYTF
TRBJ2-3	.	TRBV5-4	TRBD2	TGTGCCAGCAGCTTGGTTCTAGCGGGAACAGATACGCAGTATTTT	CASSLVLAGTDTQYF
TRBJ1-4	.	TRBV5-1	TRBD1	TGCGCCAGCAGCTTGGACAGGGGAGGAAATGAAAAACTGTTTTTT	CASSLDRGGNEKLFF
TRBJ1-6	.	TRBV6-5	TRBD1	TGTGCCAGCAGCCGGACAGGGGGCCACTCACCCCTCCACTTT	CASSRTGGHSPLHF
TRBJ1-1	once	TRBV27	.	TGTGCCAGCAGTTTTCTACCTAATGCTGAAGCTTTCTTT	CASSFLPNAEAFF
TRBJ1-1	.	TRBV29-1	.	TGCAGCGCCGCGGGGGCAGCTAGCACTGAAGCTTTCTTT	CSAAGAASTEAFF
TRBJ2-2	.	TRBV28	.	TGTGCCAGCAGTTTATCAAGCGCGAACACCGGGGAGCTGTTTTTT	CASSLSSANTGELFF
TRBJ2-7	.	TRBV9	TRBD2	TGTGCCAGCAGCTGGACTAGCGGAGACTACGAGCAGTACTTC	CASSWTSGDYEQYF
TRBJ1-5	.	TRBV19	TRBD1	TGTGCCAGTAGCGGGACAGGGGACAATCAGCCCCAGCATTTT	CASSGTGDNQPQHF
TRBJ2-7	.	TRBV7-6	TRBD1	TGTGCCAGCAGCCTAGGCTCCGGGACAGGGAGGTGGCCGGGCTACGAGCAGTACTTC	CASSLGSGTGRWPGYEQYF
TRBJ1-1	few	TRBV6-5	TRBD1	TGTGCCAGCAGCCTCTACAGGGGACACACTGAAGCTTTCTTT	CASSLYRGHTEAFF
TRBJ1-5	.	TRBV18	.	TGTGCCAGCTCACCAGGGCAGGCCAATCAGCCCCAGCATTTT	CASSPGQANQPQHF
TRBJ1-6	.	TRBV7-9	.	TGTGCCAGCAGCCCCTGGGCAGGGGACTATAATTCACCCCTCCACTTT	CASSPWAGDYNSPLHF
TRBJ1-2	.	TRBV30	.	TGTGCCTGGGAATCCGGCCAAGGGGGCTATGGCTACACCTTC	CAWESGQGGYGYTF
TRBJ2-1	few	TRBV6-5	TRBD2	TGTGCCAGCAGTCTAGCGGGGGGCACCTACAATGAGCAGTTCTTC	CASSLAGGTYNEQFF
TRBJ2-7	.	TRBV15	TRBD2	TGTGCCACCAGCAGAGATTTGTTAGCGGGAGCCCCGAGGGAGCAGTACTTC	CATSRDLLAGAPREQYF
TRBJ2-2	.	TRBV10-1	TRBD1	TGCGCCAGCAGCGACGGACAGGTTTCAAGGGAGCTGTTTTTT	CASSDGQVSRELFF
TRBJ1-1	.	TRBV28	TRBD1	TGTGCCAGCAGTGATCCAGGGGGCAGTGAAGCTTTCTTT	CASSDPGGSEAFF
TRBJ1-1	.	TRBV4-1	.	TGCGCCAGCAGCCGCCTACGAGTCATGAACACTGAAGCTTTCTTT	CASSRLRVMNTEAFF
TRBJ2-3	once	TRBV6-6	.	TGTGCCAGCAGGGGGACGGCGGGGAGTACGCAGTATTTT	CASRGTAGSTQYF
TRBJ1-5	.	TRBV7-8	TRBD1	TGTGCCAGCAGCTTACTGGGACAGGGGAGCAATCAGCCCCAGCATTTT	CASSLLGQGSNQPQHF
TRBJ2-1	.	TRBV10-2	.	TGCGCCAGCAGGGAGAGGAGCGGGCCTTACAATGAGCAGTTCTTC	CASRERSGPYNEQFF
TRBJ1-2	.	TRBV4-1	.	TGCGCCAGCAGCCAACAGGGGTCTAACTATGGCTACACCTTC	CASSQQGSNYGYTF
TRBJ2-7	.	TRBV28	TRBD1	TGTGCCAGCAGTCGGACCGGGACAGGGGTACACGAGCAGTACTTC	CASSRTGTGVHEQYF